Shown below are 23 T cell receptor beta chains from a single sample sequenced in a study of memory CD8 T cells in hepatitis C reinfection (dated by TCRdb to about 2017). Library preparation was by the immunoSEQ multiplex PCR assay. TCRdb mirrors the immuneACCESS table, restricted to in-frame sequences. Some clones are absent from its copies; in checked studies, under half trace to an unresolved V gene, and the reason for the others is unknown. The sample contains 35,000 to 50,000 clones, 70% to 90% of them found a single time. Approximately 1.2% of the sample lies in the top ten. The intended sense of this specimen's time point label: peak reinfection, 3 to 8 weeks after reinfection detection. Sorted cells were sequenced directly ex vivo, without in vitro expansion prior to TCR sequencing. The sample consisted of naive CD8+ T cells sorted from blood. Read against the paper, the sample's cell subset or site label means: total naive CD8+CD45RO- T cells. Receptors were obtained from a man between 18 and 29 years old with hepatitis C virus infection.

The rearrangement links TRBV6-4 to TRBJ2-1; 9 nucleotides agree with TRBD2. J lost 4 bases, V lost 8 bases, and 9 bases had no gene match. From germline, CDR1 is MRHNA and CDR2 SNTAGT. CDR3 length equals 15 residues. CDR3 sequence reads: CASRQIAGEYNEQFF. The CDR3 DNA follows: TGTGCCAGCCGACAAATAGCGGGAGAATACAATGAGCAGTTCTTC.

This chain connects TRBV5-6 to TRBJ1-5, with 9 bases lining up with TRBD1. Per germline, CDR1 SGHDT and CDR2 YYEEEE. Trimming removed 3 bases from V and 7 bases from J; junction bases left unmatched: 2. The CDR3 totals 13 residues. The CDR3 bases are TGTGCCAGCAGCTGGGGACAGGGCCAGCCCCAGCATTTT. Translating gives CASSWGQGQPQHF.

The chain is built from TRBV6-6 and TRBJ2-7; 9 bases line up with TRBD1. The J segment lost 3 bases and the V segment lost 2 bases, leaving 2 bases of the junction unmatched. The germline V gene encodes CDR1 MNHNY and CDR2 SVGAGI (reference sequence). The CDR3 has 14 amino acids. The CDR3 spells CASSYGTGNYEQYF. DNA for the CDR3: TGTGCCAGCAGTTACGGGACAGGGAACTACGAGCAGTACTTC.

The rearrangement links TRBV19 to TRBJ2-3; 13 bases are shared with TRBD2. This CDR3 has 21 residues. Losses at the gene ends were 3 bases for V and 1 base for J; bases not matched to a gene: 16. CDR1 and CDR2 (germline): LNHDA, SQIVND (reference sequence). The CDR3 sequence: CASSILLAGGAVVKGTDTQYF. The CDR3 DNA sequence: TGTGCCAGTAGTATCTTACTAGCGGGAGGGGCTGTCGTTAAGGGCACAGATACGCAGTATTTT.

The rearrangement links TRBV7-9 to TRBJ2-5; 16 bases line up with TRBD2. CDR3 length: 16 amino acids. Germline V lookup: CDR1 SEHNR, CDR2 FQNEAQ (reference sequence). V dropped 4 bases and J dropped 5; count of bases not matched to a gene: 4. The CDR3 loop reads CASSSGLAGGHETQYF. DNA of the CDR3: TGTGCCAGCAGCTCGGGACTAGCGGGGGGGCATGAGACCCAGTACTTC.

The chain uses TRBV30 and TRBJ1-1, with D perhaps matching TRBD1 (6 bases). Deletions cut 2 bases from V and 4 bases from J, with 8 bases between. Germline V lookup: CDR1 GTSNPN, CDR2 SVGIG (reference sequence). The CDR3 length is 12 residues. The CDR3 nucleotides read TGTGCCTGGAGTAAAGGGGGCACTGAAGCTTTCTTT. It translates to CAWSKGGTEAFF.

This clone was detected only once. V and J are TRBV4-3 and TRBJ2-1; D possibly corresponds to TRBD1 (6 bases). This CDR3 is 15 amino acids long. Germline CDR1 reads LGHNA; CDR2 reads YSLEER. V was clipped by 5 bases and J by 5 bases, with 16 bases between them. In nucleotides, the CDR3 is TGCGCCAGCAGCTTAGAGTTGGGGGCGAACAATGAGCAGTTCTTC. Its protein product is CASSLELGANNEQFF.

This rearrangement joins TRBV6-5 to TRBJ2-1, with a weak D call TRBD2 (5 bases). The CDR3 covers 11 residues. V was cut by 9 bases and J by 9 bases, with 12 bases left in between. Germline V gene data show CDR1 as MNHEY and CDR2 as SVGAGI. CDR3 loop: CASGRGAEQFF. DNA of the CDR3: TGTGCCAGTGGTCGGGGAGCTGAGCAGTTCTTC.

The chain has TRBV28 and TRBJ1-5; 9 nucleotides match TRBD1. Germline CDR1 is MDHEN and CDR2 is SYDVKM. The V gene end was trimmed by 3 bases and the J gene end by 0 bases; junction bases not matched to a gene: 6. The CDR3 has 17 residues. The CDR3 sequence is CASSFSLGQGSNQPQHF. CDR3 nucleotide sequence: TGTGCCAGCAGTTTCTCGCTGGGACAGGGTAGCAATCAGCCCCAGCATTTT.

The J gene is TRBJ2-1, the V gene TRBV6-5; 10 nucleotides match TRBD1. This CDR3 region has 14 residues. V was clipped by 3 bases and J by 7 bases; unmatched bases: 3. In germline, CDR1 is MNHEY, CDR2 SVGAGI. DNA for the CDR3: TGTGCCAGCAGTTATGGGACAGGGGTTAATGAGCAGTTCTTC. It translates to CASSYGTGVNEQFF.

The chain employs TRBV15 and TRBJ1-5, with TRBD1 as a possible D gene (5 bases). The germline V gene encodes CDR1 LNHNV and CDR2 YYDKDF (reference sequence). Trimming removed 5 bases from V and 9 bases from J, with 11 bases in between. CDR3 size: 12 residues. The CDR3 DNA sequence: TGTGCCACCAGCCCAACCGGGGGGCCCCAGCATTTT. Translation: CATSPTGGPQHF.

The V call is TRBV19, the J call TRBJ1-5; D not resolved. This CDR3 region has 15 residues. The germline V gene has CDR1 LNHDA and CDR2 SQIVND (reference sequence). V lost 3 bases and J 0 bases, leaving 9 bases between the germline ends. CDR3 protein: CASSMGRFSNQPQHF. DNA of the CDR3: TGTGCCAGTAGTATGGGCAGGTTTAGCAATCAGCCCCAGCATTTT. The full variable domain, completed using reference TRBV19 and TRBJ1-5, is DGGITQSPKYLFRKEGQNVTLSCEQNLNHDAMYWYRQDPGQGLRLIYYSQIVNDFQKGDIAEGYSVSREKKESFPLTVTSAQKNPTAFYLCASSMGRFSNQPQHFGDGTRLSIL.

The chain employs TRBV7-6 and TRBJ2-7, with TRBD2 matching over 10 bases. The CDR3 length is 14 residues. Losses at the gene ends were 5 bases for V and 7 bases for J; bases not matched to a gene: 8. Germline CDR1 reads SGHVS; CDR2 reads FNYEAQ. The CDR3 sequence: CASSGAGGPAEQYF. The CDR3 nucleotides are TGTGCCAGCAGCGGAGCGGGAGGGCCGGCTGAGCAGTACTTC. The variable domain in full, with the rest retrieved from reference TRBV7-6 and TRBJ2-7, is GAGVSQSPRYKVTKRGQDVALRCDPISGHVSLYWYRQALGQGPEFLTYFNYEAQQDKSGLPNDRFSAERPEGSISTLTIQRTEQRDSAMYRCASSGAGGPAEQYFGPGTRLTVT.

The V gene is TRBV6-1, the J gene TRBJ2-7, with 7 bases that match TRBD2. Germline-derived CDR1 and CDR2 are MNHNS and SASEGT. This CDR3 is built from 13 residues. J gave up 6 bases and V 6 bases, and 8 bases lay outside the gene matches. The CDR3 DNA reads TGTGCCAGCAGCGTGACGGGGGGAGGCGAGCAGTACGTC. Protein: CASSVTGGGEQYV.

This clone occurred once. The chain couples TRBV5-1 to TRBJ2-1, with D maybe TRBD2 (6 bases). V dropped 4 bases and J dropped 8 bases, with 19 bases sitting between them. This CDR3 has 15 amino acids. Germline CDR1 is SGHRS and CDR2 is YFSETQ. DNA of the CDR3: TGCGCCAGCAGCGTCGGACTGGGGGGTATGTATGAGCAGTTCTTC. Its protein product is CASSVGLGGMYEQFF.

V and J are TRBV30 and TRBJ1-2; D remains ambiguous. The CDR3 length is 12 residues. Germline V CDR1 and CDR2: GTSNPN, SVGIG (reference sequence). V dropped 0 bases and J dropped 4 bases, with 6 bases sitting between them. CDR3 loop: CAWSVAAYGYTF. The CDR3 coding sequence is TGTGCCTGGAGTGTGGCGGCCTATGGCTACACCTTC.

The J gene is TRBJ2-7, the V gene TRBV29-1, with 10 positions matching TRBD2. The CDR3 covers 13 residues. Per the germline V gene, CDR1 is SQVTM and CDR2 is ANQGSEA. V lost 2 bases to trimming and J lost 3 bases; unmatched junction nucleotides: 1. The CDR3 spells CSVEIAGGYEQYF. CDR3 DNA: TGCAGCGTTGAAATAGCGGGAGGCTACGAGCAGTACTTC.

As to this clone: A junction boundary mismatches the germline segment, possibly from a read error. The V gene is TRBV16, the J gene TRBJ2-1, with D maybe TRBD2 (5 bases). This CDR3 spans 15 amino acids. The germline CDR1 and CDR2 sequences are KGHSY and FQNENV. In DNA form, the CDR3 reads TGTGCCAGCAGCGGTGGACTGGCCTCCTCCAATGAGCAGTTCTTC. Residues: CASSGGLASSNEQFF.

This clone was counted only a few times. The chain couples TRBV2 to TRBJ1-1; 10 bases match TRBD1. The length of the CDR3 is 14 residues. From germline, CDR1 is SNHLY and CDR2 FYNNEI. Germline trimming cut 6 bases from V and 3 bases from J; bases unmatched to any gene: 4. CDR3 amino acids: CASRDGTGDTEAFF. CDR3 DNA sequence: TGTGCCAGCAGAGATGGGACAGGGGACACTGAAGCTTTCTTT.

V usage is TRBV30 and J usage is TRBJ1-2; D remains ambiguous. The CDR3 covers 14 residues. Trimming left V 1 base short and J 4 bases short, with 13 bases between. Per the germline V gene, CDR1 is GTSNPN and CDR2 is SVGIG (reference sequence). This chain's CDR3 is CAWSGVGEFYGYTF. The CDR3 DNA follows: TGTGCCTGGAGTGGTGTAGGAGAATTCTATGGCTACACCTTC.

The rearrangement joins TRBV7-9 to TRBJ2-2; the match to TRBD2 covers 8 bases. The V gene's germline CDR1 is SEHNR and CDR2 FQNEAQ (reference sequence). The CDR3 consists of 16 residues. The J segment lost 4 bases and the V segment lost 5 bases, leaving 9 bases of the junction unmatched. The CDR3 spells CASSDRAGVVTGELFF. For the CDR3, the DNA is TGTGCCAGCAGCGACCGAGCGGGAGTTGTCACCGGGGAGCTGTTTTTT.

This clone was observed a single time. The rearrangement uses TRBV2 and TRBJ2-1; 12 positions agree with TRBD2. CDR1 is SNHLY, CDR2 FYNNEI, per germline. The CDR3 has 16 residues. J gave up 9 bases and V 5 bases, and 11 bases lay outside the gene matches. The CDR3 protein is CASSSSSGRALGEQFF. DNA of the CDR3: TGTGCCAGCAGTTCTTCTAGCGGGAGGGCCCTCGGTGAGCAGTTCTTC.

The gene calls are TRBV11-2 and TRBJ2-1; D not certain. Germline CDR1 is SGHAT and CDR2 is FQNNGV. The CDR3 length is 18 residues. V lost 0 bases, J lost 0 bases, and 15 bases lay in between. In DNA form, the CDR3 reads TGTGCCAGCAGCTTAGATTCCTTAGCTGCGAGCTCCTACAATGAGCAGTTCTTC. Its translation: CASSLDSLAASSYNEQFF.